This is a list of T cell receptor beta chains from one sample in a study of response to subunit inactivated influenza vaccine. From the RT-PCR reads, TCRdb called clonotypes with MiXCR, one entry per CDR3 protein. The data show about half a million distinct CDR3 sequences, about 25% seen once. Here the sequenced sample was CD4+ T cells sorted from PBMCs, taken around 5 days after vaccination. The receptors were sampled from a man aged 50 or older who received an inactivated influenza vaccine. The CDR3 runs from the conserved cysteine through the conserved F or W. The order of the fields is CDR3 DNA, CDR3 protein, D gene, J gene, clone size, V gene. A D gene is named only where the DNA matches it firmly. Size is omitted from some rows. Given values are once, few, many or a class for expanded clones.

CDR3nt: TGTGCCAGCACCCAGGAGGGGAGAGTTTCACCCCTCCACTTT
CDR3aa: CASTQEGRVSPLHF
d_gene: -
j_gene: TRBJ1-6
abundance: -
v_gene: TRBV7-9

CDR3nt: TGTGCCATCAGTGATCTGGGGGACTACGAGCAGTACTTC
CDR3aa: CAISDLGDYEQYF
d_gene: -
j_gene: TRBJ2-7
abundance: -
v_gene: TRBV10-3

CDR3nt: TGTGCCAGCAGCTTATATTTGGGCAGGGGGTACGAGCAGTACTTC
CDR3aa: CASSLYLGRGYEQYF
d_gene: TRBD1
j_gene: TRBJ2-7
abundance: few
v_gene: TRBV11-2

CDR3nt: TGTGCCAGCAGCTCCCACCCGCCGGGACAGGGGTTTAATGAGCAGTTCTTC
CDR3aa: CASSSHPPGQGFNEQFF
d_gene: TRBD1
j_gene: TRBJ2-1
abundance: -
v_gene: TRBV5-8

CDR3nt: TGCAGTGCTAGCGGGAGCCACACGCAGACCCAGTACTTC
CDR3aa: CSASGSHTQTQYF
d_gene: -
j_gene: TRBJ2-5
abundance: -
v_gene: TRBV20-1

CDR3nt: TGTGCCAGCAGTTACCATAGGGGGACCCAGTACTTC
CDR3aa: CASSYHRGTQYF
d_gene: -
j_gene: TRBJ2-5
abundance: few
v_gene: TRBV6-2/TRBV6-3

CDR3nt: TGTGCCAGCAGTTTAGTTTCGGGCAGGGGCTATGGCTACACCTTC
CDR3aa: CASSLVSGRGYGYTF
d_gene: -
j_gene: TRBJ1-2
abundance: -
v_gene: TRBV12-3/TRBV12-4

CDR3nt: TGCGCCAGCAGCATAAGTACCGGCGAGACCCAGTACTTC
CDR3aa: CASSISTGETQYF
d_gene: -
j_gene: TRBJ2-5
abundance: few
v_gene: TRBV5-1

CDR3nt: TGTGCCAGCAGGCCCGGACTAGCGGAGAAATACAATGAGCAGTTCTTC
CDR3aa: CASRPGLAEKYNEQFF
d_gene: TRBD2
j_gene: TRBJ2-1
abundance: -
v_gene: TRBV12-3/TRBV12-4

CDR3nt: TGTGCCAGCAGCTCCGACAGGAGCTCCTACGAGCAGTACTTC
CDR3aa: CASSSDRSSYEQYF
d_gene: -
j_gene: TRBJ2-7
abundance: many
v_gene: TRBV11-2

CDR3nt: TGCAGTGCGTTTTTGGGGACGCAGTATTTT
CDR3aa: CSAFLGTQYF
d_gene: -
j_gene: TRBJ2-3
abundance: few
v_gene: TRBV20-1

CDR3nt: TGTGCCAGCAGCCAATCCAGGACAGCCATATACGAGCAGTACTTC
CDR3aa: CASSQSRTAIYEQYF
d_gene: -
j_gene: TRBJ2-7
abundance: -
v_gene: TRBV3-1

CDR3nt: TGCAGTGCTAGGGCAGGGACTAGCGGGAGTCGGTGGGGTGGGAACACCGGGGAGCTGTTTTTT
CDR3aa: CSARAGTSGSRWGGNTGELFF
d_gene: TRBD2
j_gene: TRBJ2-2
abundance: -
v_gene: TRBV20-1

CDR3nt: TGTGCCAGCAGCCAAGACAGGAGAGAAGCTTTCTTT
CDR3aa: CASSQDRREAFF
d_gene: -
j_gene: TRBJ1-1
abundance: -
v_gene: TRBV7-2

CDR3nt: TGTGCCAGCAAACAAGCGACAGGGATTTACGAGCAGTACTTC
CDR3aa: CASKQATGIYEQYF
d_gene: TRBD1
j_gene: TRBJ2-7
abundance: -
v_gene: TRBV6-1

CDR3nt: TGTGCCAGCAGCCCGGTCGCAGGGTGGGCGAACACCGGGGAGCTGTTTTTT
CDR3aa: CASSPVAGWANTGELFF
d_gene: -
j_gene: TRBJ2-2
abundance: few
v_gene: TRBV4-2